This T cell receptor beta chain was captured by sequencing in a study of T cell changes during pregnancy in multiple sclerosis. Sequenced by immunoSEQ multiplex PCR; TCRdb stores in-frame clones only, minus some. The table records several thousand clones, about 90% of them present only once. The CDR3 is 15 residues long. The germline CDR1 and CDR2 sequences are MNHEY and SMNVEV (reference sequence). J gave up 2 bases and V 2 bases, and 4 bases lay outside the gene matches. The chain uses TRBV27 and TRBJ2-3; the match to TRBD2 covers 7 bases. Material: CD8+ T cells from peripheral blood mononuclear cells, obtained in the first trimester of pregnancy. The sequence was obtained from a female donor in good health, enrolled as a control in a pregnancy study. CDR3 amino acids: CASSLERDPTDTQYF. CDR3 coding DNA: TGTGCCAGCAGTTTAGAGCGGGACCCCACAGATACGCAGTATTTT.